This T cell receptor beta chain was sequenced for a study of T cell repertoires in aging, cancer and after chemotherapy. The germline CDR1 and CDR2 sequences are LNHDA and SQIVND (reference sequence). There are 14 residues in the CDR3. The ends lost 3 bases at V and 3 bases at J; junction bases unmatched: 3. Multiplex touch-down PCR with TRB-A/B primers amplified rearranged V-D-J TRB sequences. TCRdb ran MiXCR on the multiplex PCR reads and lists one entry per CDR3 protein. The sample lists roughly 8,000 distinct CDR3 sequences; roughly 34% were seen once. The template was genomic DNA from peripheral blood, not RNA.

Sequencing input: blood. The clonotype was recovered from a human donor in good health. V and J are TRBV19 and TRBJ1-1; 8 bases agree with TRBD1. CDR3 sequence reads: CASSIDRGYTEAFF. In DNA, the CDR3 is TGTGCCAGTAGTATTGACAGGGGTTACACTGAAGCTTTCTTT.